The present T cell receptor beta chain was sequenced within a study of blood T cell repertoires in COVID-19. The cohort comprised adults aged roughly 18 to 95 years residing in about two dozen US areas. Before they entered the study, exposed participants had met a COVID-19 case within 2 weeks. V dropped 0 bases and J dropped 2 bases, with 10 bases sitting between them. Germline CDR1 GTSNPN, CDR2 SVGIG (reference sequence). The CDR3 has 14 amino acids. This clone was observed once. In the source study's methods: Reference gene primers were amplified, and this amplification served to estimate nucleated cell counts. Generated by immunoSEQ multiplex PCR, the TCRdb table keeps only in-frame clones and is missing some. V and J calls and clone size are those listed in that table; D and trimming were worked out from the DNA. The profile covers about 200,000 clones, with approximately 86% appearing a single time and about 4% taken by the ten largest.

The receptor was isolated from a woman in her twenties or thirties who had been exposed to COVID-19. The V and J genes are TRBV30 and TRBJ2-5, with D possibly being TRBD2 (5 bases). Sequencing used PBMCs or T cells enriched from blood (not recorded which). CDR3 residues: CAWSVRGQQETQYF. The CDR3 bases are TGTGCCTGGAGTGTACGCGGGCAGCAAGAGACCCAGTACTTC.